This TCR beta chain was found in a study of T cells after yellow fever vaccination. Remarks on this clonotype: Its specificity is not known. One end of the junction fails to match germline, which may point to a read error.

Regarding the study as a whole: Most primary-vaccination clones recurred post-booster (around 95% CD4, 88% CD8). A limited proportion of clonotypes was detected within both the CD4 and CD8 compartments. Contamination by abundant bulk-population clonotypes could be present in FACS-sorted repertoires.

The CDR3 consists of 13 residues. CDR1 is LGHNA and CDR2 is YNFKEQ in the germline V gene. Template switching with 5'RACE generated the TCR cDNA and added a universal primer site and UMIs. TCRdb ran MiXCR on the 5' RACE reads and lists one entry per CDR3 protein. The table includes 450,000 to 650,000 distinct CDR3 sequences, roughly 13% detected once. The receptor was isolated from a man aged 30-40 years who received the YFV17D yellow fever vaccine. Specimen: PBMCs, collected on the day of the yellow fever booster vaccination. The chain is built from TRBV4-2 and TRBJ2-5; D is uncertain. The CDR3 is CASSQDEGETKYF. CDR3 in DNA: TGTGCCAGCAGCCAAGATGAAGGAGAGACCAAGTACTTC.